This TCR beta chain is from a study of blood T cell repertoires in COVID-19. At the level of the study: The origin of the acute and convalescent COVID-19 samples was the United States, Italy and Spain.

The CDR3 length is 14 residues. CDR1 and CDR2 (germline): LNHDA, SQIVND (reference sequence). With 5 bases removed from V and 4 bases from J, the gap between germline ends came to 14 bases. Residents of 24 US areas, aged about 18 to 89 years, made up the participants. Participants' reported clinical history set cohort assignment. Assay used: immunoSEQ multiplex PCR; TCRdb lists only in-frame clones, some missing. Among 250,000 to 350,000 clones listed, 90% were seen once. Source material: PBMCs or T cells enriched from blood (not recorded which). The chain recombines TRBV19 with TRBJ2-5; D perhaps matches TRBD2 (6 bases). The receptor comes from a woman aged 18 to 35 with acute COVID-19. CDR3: CASSYNAGRETQYF. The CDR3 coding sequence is TGTGCCAGTAGTTACAACGCGGGGCGAGAGACCCAGTACTTC.